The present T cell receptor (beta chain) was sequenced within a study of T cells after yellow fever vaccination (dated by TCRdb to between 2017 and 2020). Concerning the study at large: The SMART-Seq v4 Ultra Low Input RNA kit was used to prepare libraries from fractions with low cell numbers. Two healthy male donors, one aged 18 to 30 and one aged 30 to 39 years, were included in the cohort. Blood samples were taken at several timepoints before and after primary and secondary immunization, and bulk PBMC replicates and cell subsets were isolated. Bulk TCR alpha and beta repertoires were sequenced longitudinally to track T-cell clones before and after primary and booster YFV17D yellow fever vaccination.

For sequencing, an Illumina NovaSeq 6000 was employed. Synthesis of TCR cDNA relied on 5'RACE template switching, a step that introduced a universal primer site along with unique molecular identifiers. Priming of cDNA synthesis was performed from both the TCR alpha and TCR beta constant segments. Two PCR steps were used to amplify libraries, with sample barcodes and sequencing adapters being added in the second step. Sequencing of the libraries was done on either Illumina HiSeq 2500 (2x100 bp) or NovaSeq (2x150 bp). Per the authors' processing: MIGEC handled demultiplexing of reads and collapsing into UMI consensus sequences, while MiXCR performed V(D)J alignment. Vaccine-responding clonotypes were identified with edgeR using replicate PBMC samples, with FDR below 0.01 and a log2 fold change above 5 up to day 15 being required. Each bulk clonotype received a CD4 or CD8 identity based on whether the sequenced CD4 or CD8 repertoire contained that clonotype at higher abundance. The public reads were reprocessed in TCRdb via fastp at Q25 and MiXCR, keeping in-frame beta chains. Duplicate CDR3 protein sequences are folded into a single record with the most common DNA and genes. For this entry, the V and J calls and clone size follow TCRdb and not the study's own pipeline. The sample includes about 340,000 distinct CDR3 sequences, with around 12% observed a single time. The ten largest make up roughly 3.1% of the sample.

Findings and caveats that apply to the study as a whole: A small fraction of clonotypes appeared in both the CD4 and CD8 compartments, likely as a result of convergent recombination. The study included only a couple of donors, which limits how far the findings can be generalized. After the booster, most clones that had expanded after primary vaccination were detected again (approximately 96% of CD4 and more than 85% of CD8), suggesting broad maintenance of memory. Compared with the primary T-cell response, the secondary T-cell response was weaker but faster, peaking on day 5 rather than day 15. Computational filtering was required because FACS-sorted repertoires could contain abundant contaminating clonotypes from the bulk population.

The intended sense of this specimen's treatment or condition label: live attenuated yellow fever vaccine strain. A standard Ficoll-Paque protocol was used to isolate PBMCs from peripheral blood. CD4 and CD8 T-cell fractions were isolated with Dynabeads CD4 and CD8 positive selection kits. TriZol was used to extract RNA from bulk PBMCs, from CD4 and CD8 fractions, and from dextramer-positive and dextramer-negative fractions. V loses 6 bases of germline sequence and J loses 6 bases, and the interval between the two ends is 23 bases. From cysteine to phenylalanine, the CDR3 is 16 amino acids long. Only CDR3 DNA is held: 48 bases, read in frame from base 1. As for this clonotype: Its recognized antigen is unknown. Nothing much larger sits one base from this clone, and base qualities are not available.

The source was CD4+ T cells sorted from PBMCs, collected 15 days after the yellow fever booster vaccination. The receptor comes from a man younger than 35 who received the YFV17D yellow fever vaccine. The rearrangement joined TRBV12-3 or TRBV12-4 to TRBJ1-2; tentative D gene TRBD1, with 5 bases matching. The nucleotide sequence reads TGTGCCAGCAGGACCCGGGACTTCCTAGGACGTAATGGCTACACCTTC. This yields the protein CASRTRDFLGRNGYTF.